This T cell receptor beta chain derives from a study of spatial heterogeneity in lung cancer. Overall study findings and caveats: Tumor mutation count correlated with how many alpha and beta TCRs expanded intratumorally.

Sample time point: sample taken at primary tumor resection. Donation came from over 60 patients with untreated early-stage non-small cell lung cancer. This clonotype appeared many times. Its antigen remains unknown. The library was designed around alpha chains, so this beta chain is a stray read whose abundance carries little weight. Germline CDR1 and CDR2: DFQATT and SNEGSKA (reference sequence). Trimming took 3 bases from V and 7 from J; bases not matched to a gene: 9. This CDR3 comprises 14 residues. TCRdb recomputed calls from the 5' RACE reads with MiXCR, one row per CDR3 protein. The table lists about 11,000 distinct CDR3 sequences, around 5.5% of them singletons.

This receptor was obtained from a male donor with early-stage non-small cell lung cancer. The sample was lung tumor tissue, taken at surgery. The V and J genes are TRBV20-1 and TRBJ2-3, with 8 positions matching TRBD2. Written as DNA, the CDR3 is TGCAGTGCTAGTCACGGGGGGGCGAAACATACGCAGTATTTT. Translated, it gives CSASHGGAKHTQYF.